The clone carrying this TCR beta chain was counted many times. Its target is unknown. One junction end does not reproduce the germline sequence, and a read error may be involved. The data originate from a study of regulatory T cells in long-lasting Graves disease. Study as a whole: The study counted Graves' disease as persistent given over 5 years of antithyroid drugs and positive TSH receptor antibodies.

Stated time point: persistent/refractory GD, antithyroid drugs over 5 years with positive TRAb. Construction of the TCR library relied on RNA isolated from PBMCs. An endocrinology department in Xi'an, China, recruited the patients. Collection of peripheral blood (about 8.1 milliliters) was done using EDTA tubes. Germline V gene sequence: CDR1 SGHAT, CDR2 FQNNGV. The CDR3 is 12 amino acids. To make TCR beta libraries, researchers used iRepertoire HTBI primers and Arm-PCR of CDR3 regions. MiXCR, applied by TCRdb to the multiplex PCR reads, yields one record per CDR3 protein. The sample records some 420,000 distinct CDR3 sequences, 20% to 25% being singletons. Study findings and constraints: More public clonotypes were shared by persistent patients (approximately 3,000) than by new patients (roughly 1,000).

V gene TRBV11-2 combines with J gene TRBJ1-1, with 7 positions matching TRBD1. The receptor was derived from a female donor with Graves disease. The material sequenced was peripheral blood mononuclear cells (PBMCs), taken when the disease was refractory, from a patient treated with antithyroid drugs. The CDR3 region is CACLTGNAEAFF. CDR3 DNA: TGTGCCTGCCTGACAGGGAACGCTGAAGCTTTCTTT.